This T cell receptor beta chain is from a study of T cells in Graves' hyperthyroidism and ophthalmopathy. The wider study: Any treatment followed the collection of peripheral blood at initial diagnosis.

The CDR3 covers 13 residues. Trimming removed 1 base from V and 5 bases from J, with 6 bases in between. Per the germline V gene, CDR1 is MNHEY and CDR2 is SVGAGI. RNA transcripts gave rise to amplified TCR beta CDR3 regions. An initial round of RT-PCR targeting the TCR CDR3 relied on the HTBI primer set. TCRdb reprocessed the multiplex PCR reads with MiXCR, giving one entry per CDR3 protein. The profile covers 300,000 to 400,000 distinct CDR3 sequences, with roughly 13% appearing a single time and 9.2% taken by the ten largest. General study findings and limits: By a 13 V-J model, ophthalmopathy was set apart from stable hyperthyroidism.

This clonotype was observed many times. Antigen: not known. Patients were aged 18 to 65, had disease duration under 2 months, and had newly diagnosed hyperthyroidism. This TCR derives from a woman between 18 and 29 years old with Graves' hyperthyroidism. The chain carries TRBV6-5 and TRBJ2-1; D ambiguous. The sample taken for sequencing was blood. The CDR3 bases are TGTGCCAGCAGTTACTTCGTAGACAATGAGCAGTTCTTC. Protein sequence: CASSYFVDNEQFF.